Below are 22 T cell receptor beta chains sequenced from a single sample in a study of vaccination and CD4 T cells after COVID-19 (dated by TCRdb to 2022 to 2024). The method was PCR. The sequencing machine was an Illumina iSeq 100. DNA from cultured CD4+ T cells underwent TCR sequencing with the Oncomine TCR Beta short-read assay at the Johns Hopkins FTIC core. TCRdb applied fastp at Q25 and MiXCR to the public reads, then kept only in-frame beta chains. Entries are consolidated by CDR3 protein sequence, retaining the most common genes and DNA. The sample table lists fewer than 15,000 distinct CDR3 sequences, less than 70% of them with a count of one. The top ten constitute 15% to 20% of the sample. The intended sense of this specimen's treatment or condition label: roughly 11-day PBMC culture with coronavirus spike peptide pools or control peptides (ViraFEST assay). Their antigens are not known. The material sequenced was CD4+ T cells from blood, cultured in vitro. Receptor source: a human donor who had recovered from COVID-19.

The chain has TRBV2 and TRBJ2-7; D gene ambiguous. The germline V and J ends were trimmed by 7 bases and 3 bases, with 16 bases remaining between them. Germline-derived CDR1 and CDR2 are SNHLY and FYNNEI. The CDR3 length is 14 residues. CDR3 residues: CASKLTEVSYEQYF. The CDR3 nucleotides read TGTGCCAGCAAACTGACTGAGGTGAGCTACGAGCAGTACTTC.

The chain combines TRBV2 with TRBJ2-3; no clear D gene. CDR1 and CDR2 (germline): SNHLY, FYNNEI. The CDR3 has 13 residues. Trimming took 7 bases from V and 9 from J, leaving 17 bases between them. CDR3 amino acids: CASISPIGTTQYF. The CDR3 region has the DNA TGTGCCAGCATCTCCCCAATAGGCACCACGCAGTATTTT.

A few counts support this clonotype. The chain combines TRBV6-1 with TRBJ1-2; 8 positions match TRBD1. After removal of 5 bases from V and 8 bases from J, the junction contained 7 bases not matched to a gene. In germline, CDR1 is MNHNS, CDR2 SASEGT. This CDR3 is 13 amino acids long. CDR3 region: CASSMGQDQGYTF. Written as DNA, the CDR3 is TGTGCCAGCAGTATGGGACAGGATCAGGGCTACACCTTC.

This clonotype was observed a few times. The rearrangement uses TRBV7-3 and TRBJ1-2; D is unclear. This CDR3 is 15 amino acids long. CDR1 and CDR2 from the germline V gene are SGHTA and FQGTGA. The V gene lost 0 bases and the J gene lost 6 bases, with 14 bases spanning the gap. CDR3 nucleotides: TGTGCCAGCAGCTTAACAGGGATCTCCGGCGATGGCTACACCTTC. Its protein product is CASSLTGISGDGYTF.

In its sample, this clonotype was seen once. The rearrangement uses TRBV20-1 and TRBJ2-7; tentatively, D is TRBD2 (5 bases). Germline CDR1 and CDR2: DFQATT and SNEGSKA (reference sequence). Trimming removed 0 bases at V and 2 bases at J, with 14 bases between. This CDR3 has 15 residues. The CDR3 DNA follows: TGCAGTGCTAGAGATCCGGCTAGCAATCCCTACGAGCAGTACTTC. Translating it yields CSARDPASNPYEQYF.

The rearrangement uses TRBV5-1 and TRBJ1-2; possibly TRBD1 for D (6 bases). The V gene's germline CDR1 is SGHRS and CDR2 YFSETQ. The CDR3 length is 15 residues. V was pared by 6 bases and J by 3 bases, with 18 bases between. The CDR3 protein is CASTLGGRQDYGYTF. The CDR3 nucleotides are TGCGCCAGCACCTTAGGGGGTCGGCAGGACTATGGCTACACCTTC.

The chain has TRBV28 and TRBJ1-3; maybe TRBD1 (6 bases). CDR1 and CDR2 from the germline V gene are MDHEN and SYDVKM. V shed 7 bases and J shed 1 base, with 14 bases lying between them. The CDR3 is 15 amino acids. This chain's CDR3 is CASMVRGRSGNTIYF. CDR3 nucleotide sequence: TGTGCCAGCATGGTTCGGGGGCGATCTGGAAACACCATATATTTT.

The genes are TRBV6-5 and TRBJ2-7, with D possibly being TRBD2 (6 bases). The V and J ends lost 2 bases and 3 bases respectively, with 11 bases between them. The CDR3 is 14 amino acids. CDR1 is MNHEY, CDR2 SVGAGI, per germline. The CDR3 loop reads CASSYGDLGYEQYF. The CDR3 DNA sequence: TGTGCCAGCAGTTACGGGGACTTAGGCTACGAGCAGTACTTC.

The chain employs TRBV6-2 or TRBV6-3 and TRBJ2-2; 8 nucleotides match TRBD1. CDR3 length: 16 amino acids. Trimming at V came to 4 bases and at J to 5 bases, leaving 9 bases not matched to a gene. Per the germline V gene, CDR1 is MNHEY and CDR2 is SVGEGT. CDR3 nucleotides: TGTGCCAGCAGTTTCTGGACAGGGCGAGGAACCGGGGAGCTGTTTTTT. Encoded protein: CASSFWTGRGTGELFF.

V and J are TRBV9 and TRBJ1-1; D not certain. This CDR3 spans 15 amino acids. From germline, CDR1 is SGDLS and CDR2 YYNGEE. Trimming stripped 4 bases from V and 1 base from J, with 14 bases between. The DNA for the CDR3 is TGTGCCAGCAGCCCCCGCGGATCCGAGAACACTGAAGCTTTCTTT. Protein product: CASSPRGSENTEAFF. Full variable domain (remainder filled in from reference TRBV9 and TRBJ1-1): DSGVTQTPKHLITATGQRVTLRCSPRSGDLSVYWYQQSLDQGLQFLIQYYNGEERAKGNILERFSAQQFPDLHSELNLSSLELGDSALYFCASSPRGSENTEAFFGQGTRLTVV.

The genes are TRBV10-3 and TRBJ2-7, with 14 bases aligning to TRBD2. Germline assignment: CDR1 ENHRY and CDR2 SYGVKD. V gave up 0 bases and J gave up 4 bases; unmatched junction bases: 14. The CDR3 is 20 amino acids. CDR3 nucleotides: TGTGCCATCAGTGAGTCAGCGACTAGCGGGAGGGCCTCAGTACGATACGAGCAGTACTTC. Protein product: CAISESATSGRASVRYEQYF.

The rearrangement uses TRBV6-1 and TRBJ2-5; possible D gene TRBD1, 5 bases. CDR1 is MNHNS, CDR2 SASEGT, per germline. With 6 bases removed from V and 5 bases from J, the gap between germline ends came to 16 bases. This CDR3 spans 14 amino acids. The CDR3 sequence: CASSPTTGGETQYF. The DNA for the CDR3 is TGTGCCAGCAGCCCTACAACAGGTGGGGAGACCCAGTACTTC.

The genes are TRBV6-1 and TRBJ1-4; 10 bases match TRBD1. CDR1 is MNHNS, CDR2 SASEGT, per germline. This CDR3 is built from 17 residues. V shed 6 bases and J 8 bases; nucleotides not matched to a gene: 15. CDR3 region: CASSAGTGARRSEKLFF. CDR3 DNA: TGTGCCAGCAGCGCCGGGACAGGGGCGAGGAGGAGCGAAAAACTGTTTTTT.

This clonotype was observed a handful of times. The chain couples TRBV12-5 to TRBJ1-2, with D possibly TRBD1 on 6 matching bases. Germline loops: CDR1 LGHNT, CDR2 FRNRAP. With 6 bases removed from V and 6 bases from J, the gap between germline ends came to 17 bases. This CDR3 has 14 residues. The CDR3 loop is CASGQTGGRDGYTF. The CDR3 region has the DNA TGTGCTAGTGGCCAGACAGGAGGTCGTGATGGCTACACCTTC.

The rearrangement joins TRBV6-5 to TRBJ2-7, with D possibly being TRBD2 (5 bases). There are 15 residues in the CDR3. Trimming cost V 1 base and J 0 bases, with 10 bases left between them. Looked up from germline, CDR1 is MNHEY and CDR2 is SVGAGI. The CDR3 DNA follows: TGTGCCAGCAGTTACTTGACGGGGAGCTCCTACGAGCAGTACTTC. This encodes CASSYLTGSSYEQYF.

The chain employs TRBV27 and TRBJ1-5; unclear D gene. Per the germline V gene, CDR1 is MNHEY and CDR2 is SMNVEV (reference sequence). The CDR3 covers 13 residues. V lost 8 bases and J 4 bases, leaving 12 bases between the germline ends. In DNA form, the CDR3 reads TGTGCCAGCTCCTGGGGAGGGAATCAGCCCCAGCATTTT. Encoded protein: CASSWGGNQPQHF.

This clonotype showed up just a few times. The V call is TRBV7-9, the J call TRBJ1-2, with TRBD1 as a possible D gene (5 bases). Looked up from germline, CDR1 is SEHNR and CDR2 is FQNEAQ (reference sequence). The CDR3 has 14 residues. The ends were cut back, 2 bases at V and 5 bases at J, with 12 bases in the middle. The DNA for the CDR3 is TGTGCCAGCAGCTTAAGGTCCAGGGTTTATGGCTACACCTTC. It codes for CASSLRSRVYGYTF.

The chain links TRBV5-1 to TRBJ1-1; D not resolved. Trimming pared 3 bases from V and 6 bases from J, leaving 21 bases between. Germline-derived CDR1 and CDR2 are SGHRS and YFSETQ. The CDR3 is 16 residues long. The CDR3 region is CASSSGSWTQQAEAFF. The CDR3 DNA reads TGCGCCAGCAGCTCGGGTTCTTGGACCCAGCAAGCTGAAGCTTTCTTT.

The J gene is TRBJ2-7, the V gene TRBV6-5, with a possible D match to TRBD1 (5 bases). The CDR3 contains 14 residues. Germline V gene data show CDR1 as MNHEY and CDR2 as SVGAGI. V lost 1 base, J lost 0 bases, and 7 bases lay in between. The CDR3 protein is CASSYLDNSYEQYF. DNA of the CDR3: TGTGCCAGCAGTTACTTGGACAACTCCTACGAGCAGTACTTC.

The V call is TRBV6-1, the J call TRBJ1-3; tentative D call: TRBD1 (5 bases). The CDR3 runs to 16 residues. Germline lookup yields CDR1 MNHNS and CDR2 SASEGT. V lost 3 bases, J lost 0 bases, and 12 bases lay in between. CDR3 nucleotide sequence: TGTGCCAGCAGTGACAAGGGACGGGGCTCTGGAAACACCATATATTTT. Translated, it gives CASSDKGRGSGNTIYF.

This clonotype was recorded a few times. DNA for the CDR3: TGTGCCTGGAGTGTATCGGCGCGGGCTTTCTTT. Translation: CAWSVSARAFF. J is TRBJ1-1 and V is TRBV30; D is unresolved. Germline CDR1 reads GTSNPN; CDR2 reads SVGIG (reference sequence). V was cut by 0 bases and J by 11 bases, with 10 bases left in between. The length of the CDR3 is 11 residues.

This clonotype was seen only a few times. This chain links TRBV15 with TRBJ1-6, with D unclear. The CDR3 extends over 14 amino acids. The germline gives CDR1 LNHNV, CDR2 YYDKDF (reference sequence). The V and J ends lost 3 bases and 9 bases respectively, with 12 bases between them. CDR3 DNA sequence: TGTGCCACCAGCAGGCCCGCAGACTCTTCACCCCTCCACTTT. As protein: CATSRPADSSPLHF.